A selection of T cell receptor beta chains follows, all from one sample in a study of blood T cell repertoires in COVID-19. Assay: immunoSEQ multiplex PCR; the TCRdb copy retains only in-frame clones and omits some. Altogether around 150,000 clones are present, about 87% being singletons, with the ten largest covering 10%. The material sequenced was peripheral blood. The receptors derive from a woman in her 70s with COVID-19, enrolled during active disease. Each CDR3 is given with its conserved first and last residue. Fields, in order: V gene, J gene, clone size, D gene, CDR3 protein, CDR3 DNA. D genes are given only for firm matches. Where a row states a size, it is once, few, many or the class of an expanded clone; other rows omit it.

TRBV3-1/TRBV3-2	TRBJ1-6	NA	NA	CASSQGHTNSPLHF	TGTGCCAGCAGCCAAGGACATACTAATTCACCCCTCCACTTT
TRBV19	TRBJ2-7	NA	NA	CASSSQVTYEQYF	TGTGCCAGTAGCTCACAGGTAACCTACGAGCAGTACTTC
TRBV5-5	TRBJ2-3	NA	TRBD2	CASSLLAGDEDTQYF	TGTGCCAGCAGCTTACTAGCGGGGGACGAAGATACGCAGTATTTT
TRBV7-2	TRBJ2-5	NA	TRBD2	CASSLTGTSQETQYF	TGTGCCAGCAGCTTAACGGGGACTAGCCAAGAGACCCAGTACTTC
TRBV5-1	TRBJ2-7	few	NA	CASSLEAAYEQYF	TGCGCCAGCAGCTTGGAGGCAGCGTACGAGCAGTACTTC
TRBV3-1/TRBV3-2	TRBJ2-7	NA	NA	CASSQGGEQYF	TGTGCCAGCAGCCAAGGAGGCGAGCAGTACTTC
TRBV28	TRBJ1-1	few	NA	CASSLVTAGRGEAFF	TGTGCCAGCAGTTTAGTAACGGCGGGAAGGGGAGAAGCTTTCTTT
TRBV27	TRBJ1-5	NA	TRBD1	CASSFRASRGLSNQPQHF	TGTGCCAGCAGTTTTAGGGCGAGCAGGGGGCTAAGCAATCAGCCCCAGCATTTT
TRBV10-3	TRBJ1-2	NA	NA	CAISESAEAIYGYTF	TGTGCCATCAGTGAGTCAGCGGAGGCAATCTACGGCTACACCTTC
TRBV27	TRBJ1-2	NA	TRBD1	CASTRTGGLGYGYTF	TGTGCCAGCACCAGGACAGGGGGCCTTGGCTATGGCTACACCTTC
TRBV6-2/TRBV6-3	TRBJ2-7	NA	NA	CASSTPGDGNYEQYF	TGTGCCAGCAGTACACCCGGGGATGGGAACTACGAGCAGTACTTC
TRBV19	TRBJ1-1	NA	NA	CASTPVGGPNTEAFF	TGTGCCAGTACCCCAGTGGGGGGACCAAACACCGAAGCTTTCTTT
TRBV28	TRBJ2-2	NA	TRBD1	CASRSSTGFSRELFF	TGTGCCAGCAGGTCCTCGACAGGGTTCAGTCGGGAGCTGTTTTTT
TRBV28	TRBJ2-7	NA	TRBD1	CASSPGTVSSYEQYF	TGTGCCAGCAGTCCCGGGACAGTGAGCTCCTACGAGCAGTACTTC
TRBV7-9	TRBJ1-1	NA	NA	CASSSGLIFTEAFF	TGTGCCAGCAGCTCGGGACTGATCTTCACTGAAGCTTTCTTT
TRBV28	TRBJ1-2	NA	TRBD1	CASSLLSSTGTGGYGYTF	TGTGCCAGCAGTTTATTGTCCTCCACCGGGACAGGGGGCTATGGCTACACCTTC
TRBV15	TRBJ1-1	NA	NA	CATSRDLEEEAFF	TGTGCCACCAGCAGAGATTTAGAAGAAGAAGCTTTCTTT
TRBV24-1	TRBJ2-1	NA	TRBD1	CATSDHPGQGSNEQFF	TGTGCCACCAGTGATCACCCGGGACAGGGTTCCAATGAGCAGTTCTTC
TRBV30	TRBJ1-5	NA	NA	CAWSLSNQPQHF	TGTGCCTGGAGTCTGAGTAATCAGCCCCAGCATTTT
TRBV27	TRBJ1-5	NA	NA	CASSPRTDGSNQPQHF	TGTGCCAGCAGTCCCCGGACAGACGGTAGCAATCAGCCCCAGCATTTT
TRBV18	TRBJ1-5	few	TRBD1	CASSPLGQENQPQHF	TGTGCCAGCTCACCACTCGGACAGGAGAATCAGCCCCAGCATTTT
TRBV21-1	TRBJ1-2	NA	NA	CASSKPGQGARAVGYTF	TGTGCCAGCAGCAAACCGGGACAGGGGGCGAGAGCGGTTGGCTACACCTTC
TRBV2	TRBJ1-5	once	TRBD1	CASRTRTGRNQPQHF	TGTGCCAGCAGGACTCGGACAGGGAGGAATCAGCCCCAGCATTTT
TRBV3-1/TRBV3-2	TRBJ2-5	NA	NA	CASSPLEGGATGETQYF	TGTGCCAGCAGCCCCCTCGAGGGGGGGGCGACGGGAGAGACCCAGTACTTC
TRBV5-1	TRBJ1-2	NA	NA	CASSLQGKDGYTF	TGCGCCAGCAGCTTGCAGGGGAAGGATGGCTACACCTTC
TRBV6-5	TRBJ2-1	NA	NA	CATGSYNEQFF	TGTGCCACCGGTTCCTACAATGAGCAGTTCTTC
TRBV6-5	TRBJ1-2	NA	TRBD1	CASSPGQGRYGYTF	TGTGCCAGCAGTCCGGGACAGGGGAGGTATGGCTACACCTTC
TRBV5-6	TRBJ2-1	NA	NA	CASSSGQLRSYNEQFF	TGTGCCAGCAGCTCTGGACAGCTGCGCTCCTACAATGAGCAGTTCTTC
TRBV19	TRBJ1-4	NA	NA	CASSDSILDEKLFF	TGTGCCAGTAGCGACAGCATCCTAGATGAAAAACTGTTTTTT
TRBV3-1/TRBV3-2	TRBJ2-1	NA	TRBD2	CASSPLLAGGFNEQFF	TGTGCCAGCAGCCCTCTTTTAGCGGGGGGGTTCAATGAGCAGTTCTTC
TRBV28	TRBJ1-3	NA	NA	CASSLSPGTSGNTIYF	TGTGCCAGCAGTTTATCGCCAGGTACCTCTGGAAACACCATATATTTT
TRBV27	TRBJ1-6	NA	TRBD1	CASSKDRGGSPLHF	TGTGCCAGCAGCAAGGACAGGGGGGGATCACCCCTCCACTTT
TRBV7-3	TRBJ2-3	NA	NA	CASSPNGGGVPTDTQYF	TGTGCCAGCAGCCCCAACGGGGGTGGAGTCCCCACAGATACGCAGTATTTT
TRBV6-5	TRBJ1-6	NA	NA	CASSSRDTYNSPLHF	TGTGCCAGCAGTTCCCGGGACACATATAATTCACCCCTCCACTTT
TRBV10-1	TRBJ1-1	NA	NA	CASSEGPDTEAFF	TGCGCCAGCAGCGAGGGGCCCGACACTGAAGCTTTCTTT
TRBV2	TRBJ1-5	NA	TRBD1	CASSDEGQTLNQPQHF	TGTGCCAGCAGCGACGAGGGACAGACTCTCAATCAGCCCCAGCATTTT
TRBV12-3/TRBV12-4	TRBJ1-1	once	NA	CASTKKGTEAFF	TGTGCCAGCACCAAGAAGGGGACTGAAGCTTTCTTT
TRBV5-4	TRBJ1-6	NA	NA	CASSSPAGHSPLHF	TGTGCCAGCAGCTCCCCGGCGGGGCATTCACCCCTCCACTTT
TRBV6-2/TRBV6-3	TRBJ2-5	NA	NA	CASSIPSLSRAQETQYF	TGTGCCAGCAGTATCCCATCTCTTTCGCGGGCCCAAGAGACCCAGTACTTC